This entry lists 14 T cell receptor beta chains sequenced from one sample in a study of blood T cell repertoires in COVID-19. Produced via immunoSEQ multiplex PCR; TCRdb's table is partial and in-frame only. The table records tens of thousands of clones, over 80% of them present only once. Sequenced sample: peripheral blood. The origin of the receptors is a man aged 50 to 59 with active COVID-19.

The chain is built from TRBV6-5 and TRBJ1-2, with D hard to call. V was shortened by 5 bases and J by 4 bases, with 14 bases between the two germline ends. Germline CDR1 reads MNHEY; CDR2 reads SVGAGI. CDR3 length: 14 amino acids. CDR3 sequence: CASSQYDTVYGYTF. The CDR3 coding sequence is TGTGCCAGCAGTCAATACGACACGGTCTATGGCTACACCTTC.

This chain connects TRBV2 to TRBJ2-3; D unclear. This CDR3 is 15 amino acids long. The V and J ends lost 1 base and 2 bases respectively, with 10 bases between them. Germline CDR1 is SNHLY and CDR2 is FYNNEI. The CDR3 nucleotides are TGTGCCAGCAGTGAAGGCGTGAGTTTCACAGATACGCAGTATTTT. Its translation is CASSEGVSFTDTQYF.

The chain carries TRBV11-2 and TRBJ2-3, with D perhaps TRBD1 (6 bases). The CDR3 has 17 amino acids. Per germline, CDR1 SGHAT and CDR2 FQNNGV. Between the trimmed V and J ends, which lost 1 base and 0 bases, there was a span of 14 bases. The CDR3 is CASSLVRGRYSTDTQYF. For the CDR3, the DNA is TGTGCCAGCAGCTTAGTCAGGGGACGATATAGCACAGATACGCAGTATTTT.

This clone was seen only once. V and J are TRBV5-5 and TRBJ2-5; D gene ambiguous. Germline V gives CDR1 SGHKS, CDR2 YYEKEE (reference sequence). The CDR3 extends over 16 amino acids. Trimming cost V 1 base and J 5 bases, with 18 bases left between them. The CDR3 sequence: CASSLPWARQAETQYF. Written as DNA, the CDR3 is TGTGCCAGCAGCTTGCCTTGGGCCAGGCAGGCGGAGACCCAGTACTTC.

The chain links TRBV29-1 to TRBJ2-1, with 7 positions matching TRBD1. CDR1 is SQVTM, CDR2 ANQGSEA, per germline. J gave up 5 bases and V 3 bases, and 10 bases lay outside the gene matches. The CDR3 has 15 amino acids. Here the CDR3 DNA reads TGCAGCGTTGACAGAAACAGGGGTTCGAACAATGAGCAGTTCTTC. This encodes CSVDRNRGSNNEQFF.

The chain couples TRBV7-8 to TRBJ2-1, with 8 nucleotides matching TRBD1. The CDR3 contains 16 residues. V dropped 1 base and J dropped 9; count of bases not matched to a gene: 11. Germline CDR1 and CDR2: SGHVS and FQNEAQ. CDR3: CASSLEAAGGAGEQFF. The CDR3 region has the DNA TGTGCCAGCAGCTTAGAGGCGGCAGGGGGCGCGGGTGAGCAGTTCTTC. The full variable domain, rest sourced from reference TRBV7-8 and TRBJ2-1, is GAGVSQSPRYKVAKRGQDVALRCDPISGHVSLFWYQQALGQGPEFLTYFQNEAQLDKSGLPSDRFFAERPEGSVSTLKIQRTQQEDSAVYLCASSLEAAGGAGEQFFGPGTRLTVL.

CDR3 nucleotides: TGTGCCAGCAGCTTAGCCCTAGCTACCGGGGAGCTGTTTTTT. This gives the protein CASSLALATGELFF. The chain carries TRBV7-2 and TRBJ2-2; possible D gene TRBD2, 5 bases. V was trimmed by 0 bases and J by 5 bases, leaving 7 bases between them. The CDR3 totals 14 residues. Germline V lookup: CDR1 SGHTA, CDR2 FQGNSA.

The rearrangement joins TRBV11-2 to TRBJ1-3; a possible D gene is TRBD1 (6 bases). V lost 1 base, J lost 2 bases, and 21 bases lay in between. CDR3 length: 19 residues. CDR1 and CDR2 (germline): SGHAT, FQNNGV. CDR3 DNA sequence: TGTGCCAGCAGCTTAGCTTCTACAGGGTTCGTGGACCCTGGAAACACCATATATTTT. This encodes CASSLASTGFVDPGNTIYF.

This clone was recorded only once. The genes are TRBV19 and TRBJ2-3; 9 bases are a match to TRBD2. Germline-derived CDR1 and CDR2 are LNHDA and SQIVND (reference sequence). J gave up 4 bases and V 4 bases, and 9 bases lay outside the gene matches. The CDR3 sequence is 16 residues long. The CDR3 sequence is CASSKDAAGGADTQYF. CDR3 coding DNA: TGTGCCAGTAGTAAGGACGCAGCGGGGGGCGCAGATACGCAGTATTTT. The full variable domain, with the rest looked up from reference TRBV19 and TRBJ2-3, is DGGITQSPKYLFRKEGQNVTLSCEQNLNHDAMYWYRQDPGQGLRLIYYSQIVNDFQKGDIAEGYSVSREKKESFPLTVTSAQKNPTAFYLCASSKDAAGGADTQYFGPGTRLTVL.

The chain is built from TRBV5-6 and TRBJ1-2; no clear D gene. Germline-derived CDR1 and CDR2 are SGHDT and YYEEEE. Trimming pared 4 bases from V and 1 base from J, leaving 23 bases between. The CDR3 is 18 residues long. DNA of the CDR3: TGTGCCAGCAGCGTCCCTTTGACCGCAGGAGGTTTTAACTATGGCTACACCTTC. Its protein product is CASSVPLTAGGFNYGYTF.

The CDR3: CATSRDGHLNQPQHF. CDR3 coding DNA: TGTGCCACCAGCAGAGATGGACACCTCAATCAGCCCCAGCATTTT. This chain links TRBV15 with TRBJ1-5; weak D call: TRBD1 (5 bases). This CDR3 region has 15 residues. Germline V gives CDR1 LNHNV, CDR2 YYDKDF (reference sequence). Between the trimmed V and J ends, which lost 0 bases and 3 bases, there was a span of 9 bases.

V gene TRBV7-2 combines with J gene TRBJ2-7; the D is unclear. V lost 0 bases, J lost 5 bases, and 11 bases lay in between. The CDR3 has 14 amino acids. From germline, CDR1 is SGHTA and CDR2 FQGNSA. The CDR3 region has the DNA TGTGCCAGCAGCTTAGCTATTAGTCCCCACGAGCAGTACTTC. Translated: CASSLAISPHEQYF.

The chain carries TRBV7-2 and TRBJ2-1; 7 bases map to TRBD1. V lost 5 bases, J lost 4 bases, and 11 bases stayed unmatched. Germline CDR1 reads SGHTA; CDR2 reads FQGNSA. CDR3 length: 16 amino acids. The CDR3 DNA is TGTGCCAGCAGCCAGCGACAGGGTAGAGTATACAATGAGCAGTTCTTC. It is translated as CASSQRQGRVYNEQFF.

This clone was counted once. The CDR3 DNA reads TGTGCCAGCAGCGCTATATCTCCGCAGAACACTGAAGCTTTCTTT. Translated, it gives CASSAISPQNTEAFF. This chain joins TRBV7-2 and TRBJ1-1; no definite D call. CDR3 length: 15 residues. Germline values: CDR1 SGHTA, CDR2 FQGNSA. Trimming cost V 5 bases and J 1 base, with 14 bases left between them.